The clone carrying this T cell receptor beta chain was counted many times. Antigen: not known. The CDR3 contains 14 residues. The ends lost 8 bases at V and 4 bases at J; junction bases unmatched: 5. Per the germline V gene, CDR1 is SGHRS and CDR2 is YFSETQ. A multiplex PCR was run with 60 Vbeta primers and 13 Jbeta primers. Here immunoSEQ multiplex PCR was the method, and the copy in TCRdb shows in-frame clones only, minus some. The table shows 150,000 to 200,000 clones, with around 80% occurring only once. These data are taken from a study of cytomegalovirus exposure and HLA in healthy donors. General observations from the study: The classifier reportedly diagnosed cytomegalovirus status with high sensitivity and specificity.

The rearrangement uses TRBV5-1 and TRBJ2-2, with 10 bases identical to TRBD2. This TCR derives from a female donor in good health and CMV-seronegative. Sequencing was carried out using PBMCs. CDR3 sequence: CASEREGLTGELFF. The CDR3 DNA sequence: TGCGCCAGTGAGCGGGAGGGCCTCACCGGGGAGCTGTTTTTT.